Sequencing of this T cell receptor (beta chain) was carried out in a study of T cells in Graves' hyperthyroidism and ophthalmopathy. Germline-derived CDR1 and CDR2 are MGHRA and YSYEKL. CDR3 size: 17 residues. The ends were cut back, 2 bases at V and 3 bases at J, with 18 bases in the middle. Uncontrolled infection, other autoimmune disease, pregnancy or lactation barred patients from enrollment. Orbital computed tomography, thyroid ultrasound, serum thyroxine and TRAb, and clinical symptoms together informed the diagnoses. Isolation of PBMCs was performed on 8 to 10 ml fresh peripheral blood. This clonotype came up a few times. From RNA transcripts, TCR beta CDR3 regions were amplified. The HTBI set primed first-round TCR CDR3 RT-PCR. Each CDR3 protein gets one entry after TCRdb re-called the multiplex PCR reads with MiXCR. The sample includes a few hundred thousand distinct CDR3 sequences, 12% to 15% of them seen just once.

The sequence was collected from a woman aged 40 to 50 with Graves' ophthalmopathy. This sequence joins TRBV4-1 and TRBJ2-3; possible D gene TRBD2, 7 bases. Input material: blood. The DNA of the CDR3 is TGCGCCAGCAGCCAAAAAGGGGGGGAGGGGTGGACAGATACGCAGTATTTT. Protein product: CASSQKGGEGWTDTQYF.